This paragraph covers one T cell receptor (beta chain) sequence. This record comes from a study of blood T cell repertoires in COVID-19. Study context: Spain, Italy and the United States supplied samples that represented acute and convalescent COVID-19.

This table comes from immunoSEQ multiplex PCR, and its TCRdb copy is limited to in-frame clones, with some not included. The sample has 360,000 or so clones, about nine tenths seen once. Germline V gene data show CDR1 as MNHNS and CDR2 as SASEGT. The CDR3 consists of 13 residues. The V and J ends lost 3 bases and 4 bases respectively, with 6 bases between them. Sequencing was done on a sample of peripheral blood. This TCR was sampled from a woman aged 55-69 years with COVID-19, enrolled during active disease. This chain connects TRBV6-1 to TRBJ1-4; D is ambiguous. The CDR3 spells CASSDGLNEKLFF. CDR3 nucleotide sequence: TGTGCCAGCAGTGACGGACTTAATGAAAAACTGTTTTTT.